This T cell receptor beta chain was found in a study of shared clonotypes between healthy human individuals. Among the donors, all were Caucasian adults who lived in Nashville, Tennessee. With regard to this clone: Antigen unknown.

Deep-level running was used for the assay. The DNA input per sorted-subset replicate PCR was about 180 ng, corresponding to roughly 31,000 T cell genomes. The method was immunoSEQ multiplex PCR; TCRdb's version includes in-frame clones alone and lacks a portion of them. The profile shows roughly 2,500,000 clones, more than 85% of them singletons. General study results and limits: About 5% was the fraction of naive CD4 clonotypes found shared across a few donors.

The TCR was taken from a man aged 18 to 29 in good health. Some clones in this sample may be carry-over from other donors' samples. The sequencing sample was made of naive CD4+ T cells from PBMCs. The subset here: CD45RA+ positively selected.

The CDR3 here is CSARRPDTQYF. In DNA form, the CDR3 reads TGCAGTGCTAGAAGGCCAGATACGCAGTATTTT. This chain connects TRBV20-1 to TRBJ2-3, with no clear D. Trimming left V 2 bases short and J 4 bases short, with 4 bases between. This CDR3 has 11 residues. CDR1 and CDR2 from the germline V gene are DFQATT and SNEGSKA (reference sequence).